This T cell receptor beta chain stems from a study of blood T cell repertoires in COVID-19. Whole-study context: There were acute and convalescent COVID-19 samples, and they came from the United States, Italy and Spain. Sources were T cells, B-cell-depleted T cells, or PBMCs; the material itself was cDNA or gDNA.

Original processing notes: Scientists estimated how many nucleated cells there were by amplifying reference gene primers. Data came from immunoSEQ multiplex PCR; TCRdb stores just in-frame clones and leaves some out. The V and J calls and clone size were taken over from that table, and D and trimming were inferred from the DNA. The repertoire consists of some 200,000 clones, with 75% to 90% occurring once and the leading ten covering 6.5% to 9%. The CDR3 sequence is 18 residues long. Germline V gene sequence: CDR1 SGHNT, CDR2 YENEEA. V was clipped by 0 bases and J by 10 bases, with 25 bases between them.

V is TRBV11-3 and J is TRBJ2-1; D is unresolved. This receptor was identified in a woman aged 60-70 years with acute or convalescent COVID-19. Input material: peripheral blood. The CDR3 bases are TGTGCCAGCAGCTTAGATGAACTTTTTAGCCCTACCCCCCCGGAGCAGTTCTTC. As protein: CASSLDELFSPTPPEQFF.